This T cell receptor (beta chain) came from a study of tumor-infiltrating lymphocytes in primary liver carcinoma. General study results and limits: There were only about 7-25% of top clones found in all five tumor regions. Blood's top-250-clone fraction was significantly lower than that of tumors (p = 0.039).

The V gene's germline CDR1 is SGHAT and CDR2 FQNNGV. Termini included, the CDR3 measures 15 amino acids. In the case of this clonotype: Antigen specificity is unknown. In this CDR3 the conserved last residue, phenylalanine or tryptophan, is missing, so a read error is likely. The DNA is left out, because the CDR3 cannot be placed on it with certainty; the CDR3 is given as TCRdb lists it.

The template, about 510 ng total RNA, yielded TCR beta cDNA made with a constant-region primer. Employing slightly modified ARM-PCR, three nested multiplex PCR rounds were run, and these gave rise to the TCR beta libraries. The first two PCR rounds, around 10 cycles each, used TRBV1-TRBV30 forward primers and a C-beta reverse primer. One entry per CDR3 protein, called by TCRdb with MiXCR from the multiplex PCR reads. This sample has about 48,000 distinct CDR3 sequences, with around 79% found just once. Each 20-30 mg portion of unsorted bulk tissue served as the source for co-extraction of RNA and DNA. Over 80% of the cells in every tumor sample were viable tumor cells.

The clonotype was recovered from a man aged 40-50 years with primary liver carcinoma and hepatitis B virus infection. The V call is TRBV11-2, the J call TRBJ2-7; TRBD1 is the table's D call, not checked against the DNA. Material: liver tumor tissue from sampling region 3. Described subset: tumor region T3, left-lateral pole. The CDR3 spells CASTPLEASHYEQCL.